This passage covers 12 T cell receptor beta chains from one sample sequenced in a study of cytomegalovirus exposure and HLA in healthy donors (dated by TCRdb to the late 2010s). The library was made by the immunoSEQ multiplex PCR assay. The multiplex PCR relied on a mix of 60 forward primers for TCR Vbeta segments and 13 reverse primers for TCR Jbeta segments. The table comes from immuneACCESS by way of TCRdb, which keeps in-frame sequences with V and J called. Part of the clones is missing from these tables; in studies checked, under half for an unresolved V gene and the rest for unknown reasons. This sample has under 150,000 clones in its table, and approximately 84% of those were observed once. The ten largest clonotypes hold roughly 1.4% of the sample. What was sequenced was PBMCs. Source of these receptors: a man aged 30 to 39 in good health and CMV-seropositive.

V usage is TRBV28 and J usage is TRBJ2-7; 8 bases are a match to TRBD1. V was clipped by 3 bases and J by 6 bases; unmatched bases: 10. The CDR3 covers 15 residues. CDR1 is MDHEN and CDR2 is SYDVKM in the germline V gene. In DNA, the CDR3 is TGTGCCAGCAGTTTTCATGGACAGGGAATTAGCGAGCAGTACTTC. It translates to CASSFHGQGISEQYF. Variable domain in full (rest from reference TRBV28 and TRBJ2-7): DVKVTQSSRYLVKRTGEKVFLECVQDMDHENMFWYRQDPGLGLRLIYFSYDVKMKEKGDIPEGYSVSREKKERFSLILESASTNQTSMYLCASSFHGQGISEQYFGPGTRLTVT.

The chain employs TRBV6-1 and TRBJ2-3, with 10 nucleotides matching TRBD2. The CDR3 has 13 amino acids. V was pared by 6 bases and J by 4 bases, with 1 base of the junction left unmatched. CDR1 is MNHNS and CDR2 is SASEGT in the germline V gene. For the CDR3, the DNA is TGTGCCAGCAGCGGGACTAGCGCAGATACGCAGTATTTT. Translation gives CASSGTSADTQYF.

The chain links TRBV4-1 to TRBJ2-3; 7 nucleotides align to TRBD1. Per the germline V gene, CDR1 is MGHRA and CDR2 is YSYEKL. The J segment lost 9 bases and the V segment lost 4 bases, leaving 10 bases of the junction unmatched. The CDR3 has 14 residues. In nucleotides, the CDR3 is TGCGCCAGCAGCCTCGGACAGGCCGAAGGAACGCAGTATTTT. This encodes CASSLGQAEGTQYF.

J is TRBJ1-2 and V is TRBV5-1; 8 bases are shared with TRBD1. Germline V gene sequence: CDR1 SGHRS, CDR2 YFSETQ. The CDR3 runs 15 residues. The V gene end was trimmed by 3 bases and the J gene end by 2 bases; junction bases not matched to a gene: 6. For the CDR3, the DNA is TGCGCCAGCAGCTCCTTGGGACAGGCGAACTATGGCTACACCTTC. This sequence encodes CASSSLGQANYGYTF.

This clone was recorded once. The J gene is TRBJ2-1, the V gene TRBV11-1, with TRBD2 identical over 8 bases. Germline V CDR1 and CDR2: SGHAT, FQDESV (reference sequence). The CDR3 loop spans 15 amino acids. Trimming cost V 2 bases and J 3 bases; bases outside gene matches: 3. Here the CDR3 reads CASSLRTSYYNEQFF. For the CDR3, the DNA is TGTGCCAGCAGCTTAAGGACTAGCTACTACAATGAGCAGTTCTTC. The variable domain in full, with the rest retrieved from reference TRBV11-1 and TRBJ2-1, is EAEVAQSPRYKITEKSQAVAFWCDPISGHATLYWYRQILGQGPELLVQFQDESVVDDSQLPKDRFSAERLKGVDSTLKIQPAELGDSAMYLCASSLRTSYYNEQFFGPGTRLTVL.

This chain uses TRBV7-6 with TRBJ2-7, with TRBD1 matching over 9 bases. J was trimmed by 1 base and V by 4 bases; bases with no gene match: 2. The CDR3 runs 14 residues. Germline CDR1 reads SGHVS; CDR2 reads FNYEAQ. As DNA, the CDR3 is TGTGCCAGCAGCTCAGGGACAGGGTCCTACGAGCAGTACTTC. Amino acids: CASSSGTGSYEQYF.

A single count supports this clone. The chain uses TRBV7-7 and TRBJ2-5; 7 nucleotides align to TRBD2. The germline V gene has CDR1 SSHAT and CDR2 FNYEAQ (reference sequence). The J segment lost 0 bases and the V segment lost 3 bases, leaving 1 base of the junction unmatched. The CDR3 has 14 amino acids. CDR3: CASSLGTNQETQYF. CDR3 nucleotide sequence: TGTGCCAGCAGCTTGGGGACTAACCAAGAGACCCAGTACTTC.

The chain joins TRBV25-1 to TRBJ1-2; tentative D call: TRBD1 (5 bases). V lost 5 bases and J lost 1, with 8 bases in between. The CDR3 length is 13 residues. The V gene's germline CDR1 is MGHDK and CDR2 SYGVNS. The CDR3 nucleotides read TGTGCCAGCAGTCCCAGGGATAACTATGGCTACACCTTC. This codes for CASSPRDNYGYTF.

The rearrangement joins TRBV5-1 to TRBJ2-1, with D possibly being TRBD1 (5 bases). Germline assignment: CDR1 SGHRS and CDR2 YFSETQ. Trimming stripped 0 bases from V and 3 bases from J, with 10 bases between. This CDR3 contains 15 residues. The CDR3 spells CASSLAPTDYNEQFF. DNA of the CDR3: TGCGCCAGCAGCTTGGCCCCGACAGACTACAATGAGCAGTTCTTC.

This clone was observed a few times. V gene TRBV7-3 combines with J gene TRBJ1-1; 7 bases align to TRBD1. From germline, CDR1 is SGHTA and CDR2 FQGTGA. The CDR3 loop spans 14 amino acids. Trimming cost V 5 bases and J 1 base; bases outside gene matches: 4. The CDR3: CASSPQGWNTEAFF. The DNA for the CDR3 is TGTGCCAGCAGCCCACAGGGGTGGAACACTGAAGCTTTCTTT.

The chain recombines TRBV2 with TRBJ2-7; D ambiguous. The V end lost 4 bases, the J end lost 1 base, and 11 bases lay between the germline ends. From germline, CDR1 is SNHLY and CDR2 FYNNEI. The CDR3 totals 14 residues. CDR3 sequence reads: CASSVEETSYEQYF. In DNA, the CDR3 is TGTGCCAGCAGTGTTGAGGAAACATCCTACGAGCAGTACTTC. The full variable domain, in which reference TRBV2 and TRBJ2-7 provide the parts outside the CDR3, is EPEVTQTPSHQVTQMGQEVILRCVPISNHLYFYWYRQILGQKVEFLVSFYNNEISEKSEIFDDQFSVERPDGSNFTLKIRSTKLEDSAMYFCASSVEETSYEQYFGPGTRLTVT.

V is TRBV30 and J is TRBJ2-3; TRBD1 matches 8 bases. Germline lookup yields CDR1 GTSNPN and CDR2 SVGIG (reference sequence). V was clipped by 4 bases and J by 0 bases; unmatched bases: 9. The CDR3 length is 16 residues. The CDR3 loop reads CAWTRTGRTSTDTQYF. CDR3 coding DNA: TGTGCCTGGACCCGGACAGGGAGAACTAGCACAGATACGCAGTATTTT.